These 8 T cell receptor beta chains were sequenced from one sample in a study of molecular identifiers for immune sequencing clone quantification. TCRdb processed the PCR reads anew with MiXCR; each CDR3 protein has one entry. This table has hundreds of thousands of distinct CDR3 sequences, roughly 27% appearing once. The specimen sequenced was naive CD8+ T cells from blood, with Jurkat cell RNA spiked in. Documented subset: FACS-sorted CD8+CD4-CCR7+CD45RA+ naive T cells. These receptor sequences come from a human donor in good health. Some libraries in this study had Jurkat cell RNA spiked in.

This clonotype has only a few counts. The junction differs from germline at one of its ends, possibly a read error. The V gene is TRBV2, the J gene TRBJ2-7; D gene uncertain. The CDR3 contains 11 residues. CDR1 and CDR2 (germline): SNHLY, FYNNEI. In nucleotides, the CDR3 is TGTGCCAGCAGTCGGACGGACCGGAGTCATTTC. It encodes CASSRTDRSHF.

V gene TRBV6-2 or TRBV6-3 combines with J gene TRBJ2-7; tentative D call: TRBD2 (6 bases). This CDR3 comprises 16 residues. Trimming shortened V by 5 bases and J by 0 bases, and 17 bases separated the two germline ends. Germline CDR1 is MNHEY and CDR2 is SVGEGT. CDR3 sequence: CASSQKGGVLSYEQYF. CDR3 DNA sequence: TGTGCCAGCAGTCAAAAGGGCGGGGTCCTCTCCTACGAGCAGTACTTC.

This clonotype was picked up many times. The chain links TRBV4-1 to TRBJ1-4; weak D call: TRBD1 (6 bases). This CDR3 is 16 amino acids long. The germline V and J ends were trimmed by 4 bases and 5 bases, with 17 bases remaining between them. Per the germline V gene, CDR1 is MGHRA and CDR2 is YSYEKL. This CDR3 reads CASSPGTVRGNEKLFF. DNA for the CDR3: TGCGCCAGCAGCCCCGGGACGGTGAGGGGGAATGAAAAACTGTTTTTT.

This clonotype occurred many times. CDR3 coding DNA: TGTGCCAGCAGCGTAGGTCTGGGGAGCTCCTACGAGCAGTACTTC. Its protein is CASSVGLGSSYEQYF. J is TRBJ2-7 and V is TRBV9, with D possibly being TRBD2 (5 bases). Trimming took 0 bases from V and 0 from J, leaving 10 bases between them. CDR1 is SGDLS and CDR2 is YYNGEE in the germline V gene. CDR3 length: 15 residues.

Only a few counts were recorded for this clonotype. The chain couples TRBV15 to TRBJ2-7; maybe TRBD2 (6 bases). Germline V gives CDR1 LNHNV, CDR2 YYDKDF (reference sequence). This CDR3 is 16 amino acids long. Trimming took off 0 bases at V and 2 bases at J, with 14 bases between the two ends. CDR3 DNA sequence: TGTGCCACCAGCAGAGATCGTGGCAGGACTACCTACGAGCAGTACTTC. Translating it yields CATSRDRGRTTYEQYF.

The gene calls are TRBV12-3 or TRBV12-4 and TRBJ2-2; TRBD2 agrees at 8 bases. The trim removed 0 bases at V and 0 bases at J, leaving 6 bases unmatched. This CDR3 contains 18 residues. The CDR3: CASSLAWVAGTNTGELFF. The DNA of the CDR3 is TGTGCCAGCAGTTTAGCTTGGGTAGCGGGGACGAACACCGGGGAGCTGTTTTTT.

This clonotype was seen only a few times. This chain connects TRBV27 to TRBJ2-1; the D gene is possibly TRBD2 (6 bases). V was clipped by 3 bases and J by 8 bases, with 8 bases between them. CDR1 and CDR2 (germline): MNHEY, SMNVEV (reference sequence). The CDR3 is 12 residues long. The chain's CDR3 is CASSFAGHEQFF. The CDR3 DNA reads TGTGCCAGCAGTTTTGCGGGGCATGAGCAGTTCTTC.

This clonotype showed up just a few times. In DNA, the CDR3 is TGTGCCAGCAGTTACTCGAGAACTAGCGGGAGTGTATCAGATACGCAGTATTTT. Its translation is CASSYSRTSGSVSDTQYF. This sequence joins TRBV6-6 and TRBJ2-3; 11 bases are shared with TRBD2. The germline gives CDR1 MNHNY, CDR2 SVGAGI (reference sequence). The V segment lost 0 bases and the J segment 4 bases; nucleotides outside the gene matches: 9. CDR3 length equals 18 residues.